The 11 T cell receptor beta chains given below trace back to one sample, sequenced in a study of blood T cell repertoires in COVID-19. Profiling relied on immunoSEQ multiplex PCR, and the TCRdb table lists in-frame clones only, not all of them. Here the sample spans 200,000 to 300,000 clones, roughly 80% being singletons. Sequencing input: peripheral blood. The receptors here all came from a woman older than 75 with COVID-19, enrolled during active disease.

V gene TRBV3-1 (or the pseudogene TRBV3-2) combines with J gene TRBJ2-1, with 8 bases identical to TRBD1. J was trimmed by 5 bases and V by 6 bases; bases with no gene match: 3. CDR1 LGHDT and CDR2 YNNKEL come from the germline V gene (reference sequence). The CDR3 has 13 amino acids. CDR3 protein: CASRTGEDNEQFF. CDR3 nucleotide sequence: TGTGCCAGCAGGACAGGGGAAGACAATGAGCAGTTCTTC.

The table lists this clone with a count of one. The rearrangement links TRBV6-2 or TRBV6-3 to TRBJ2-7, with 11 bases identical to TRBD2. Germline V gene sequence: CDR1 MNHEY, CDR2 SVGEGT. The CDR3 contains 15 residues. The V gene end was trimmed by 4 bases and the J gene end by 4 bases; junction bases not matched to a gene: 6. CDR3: CASSSQLAGAYEQYF. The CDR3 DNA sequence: TGTGCCAGCAGTTCACAACTAGCGGGAGCGTACGAGCAGTACTTC.

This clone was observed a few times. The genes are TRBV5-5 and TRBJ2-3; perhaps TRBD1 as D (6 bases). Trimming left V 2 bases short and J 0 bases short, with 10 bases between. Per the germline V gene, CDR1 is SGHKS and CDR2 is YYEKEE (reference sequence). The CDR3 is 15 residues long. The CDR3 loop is CASSLIRGSTDTQYF. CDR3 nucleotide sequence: TGTGCCAGCAGCTTAATAAGGGGGAGCACAGATACGCAGTATTTT.

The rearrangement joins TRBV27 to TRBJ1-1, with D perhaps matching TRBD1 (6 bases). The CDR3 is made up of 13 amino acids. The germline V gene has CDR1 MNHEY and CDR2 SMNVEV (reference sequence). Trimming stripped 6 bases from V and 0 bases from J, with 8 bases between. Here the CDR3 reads CASRGHLNTEAFF. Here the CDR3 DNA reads TGTGCCAGCAGGGGACATTTGAACACTGAAGCTTTCTTT.

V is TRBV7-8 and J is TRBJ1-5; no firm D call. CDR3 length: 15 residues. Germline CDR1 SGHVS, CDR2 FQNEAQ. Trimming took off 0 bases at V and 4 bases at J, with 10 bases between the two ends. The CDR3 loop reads CASSLAAGINQPQHF. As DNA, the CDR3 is TGTGCCAGCAGCTTAGCCGCGGGAATTAATCAGCCCCAGCATTTT.

The CDR3 nucleotides are TGCGCCAGCAGTGAGTTCGGACAGGGATGGACCTACGAGCAGTACTTC. It codes for CASSEFGQGWTYEQYF. V usage is TRBV10-1 and J usage is TRBJ2-7; the match to TRBD1 covers 8 bases. J lost 2 bases, V lost 1 base, and 7 bases had no gene match. This CDR3 contains 16 residues. Germline CDR1 is WNHNN and CDR2 is SYGVQD (reference sequence).

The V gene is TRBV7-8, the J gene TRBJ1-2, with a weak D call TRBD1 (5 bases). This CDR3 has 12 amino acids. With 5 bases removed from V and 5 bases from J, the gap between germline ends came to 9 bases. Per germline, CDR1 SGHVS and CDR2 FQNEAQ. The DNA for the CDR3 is TGTGCCAGCAGCCGAGACAGATATGGCTACACCTTC. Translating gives CASSRDRYGYTF.

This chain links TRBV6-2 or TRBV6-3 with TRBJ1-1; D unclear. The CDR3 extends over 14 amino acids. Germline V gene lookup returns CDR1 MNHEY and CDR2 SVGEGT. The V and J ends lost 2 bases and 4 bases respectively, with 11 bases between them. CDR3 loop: CASSYDLRGTEAFF. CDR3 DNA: TGTGCCAGCAGTTACGACCTACGAGGCACTGAAGCTTTCTTT.

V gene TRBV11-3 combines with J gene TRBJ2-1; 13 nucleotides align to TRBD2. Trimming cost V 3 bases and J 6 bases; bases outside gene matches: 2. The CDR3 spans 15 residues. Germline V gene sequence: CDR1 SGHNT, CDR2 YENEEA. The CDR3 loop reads CASSLGTSGTNEQFF. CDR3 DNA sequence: TGTGCCAGCAGCTTGGGGACTAGCGGGACCAATGAGCAGTTCTTC.

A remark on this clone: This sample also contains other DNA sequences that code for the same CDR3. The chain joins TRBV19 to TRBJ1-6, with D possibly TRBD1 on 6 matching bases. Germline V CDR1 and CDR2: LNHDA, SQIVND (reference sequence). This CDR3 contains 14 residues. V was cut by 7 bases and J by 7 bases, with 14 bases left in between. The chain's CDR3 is CASTTGQLNSPLHF. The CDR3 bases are TGTGCCAGTACCACTGGACAGCTGAATTCACCCCTCCACTTT. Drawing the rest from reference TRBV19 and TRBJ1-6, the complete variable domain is DGGITQSPKYLFRKEGQNVTLSCEQNLNHDAMYWYRQDPGQGLRLIYYSQIVNDFQKGDIAEGYSVSREKKESFPLTVTSAQKNPTAFYLCASTTGQLNSPLHFGNGTRLTVT.

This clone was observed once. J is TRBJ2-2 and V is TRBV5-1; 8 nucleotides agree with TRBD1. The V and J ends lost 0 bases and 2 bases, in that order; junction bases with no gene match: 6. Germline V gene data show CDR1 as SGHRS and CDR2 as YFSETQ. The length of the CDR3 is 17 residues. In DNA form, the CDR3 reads TGCGCCAGCAGCTTGGGGCAGGGGGCCTTAAACACCGGGGAGCTGTTTTTT. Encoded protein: CASSLGQGALNTGELFF.